This T cell receptor beta chain was obtained from a study of T-cell reconstitution after alpha-beta-depleted transplantation in children. At least ten counts were recorded for this clonotype. The authors prepared the TCRbeta library with unique molecular identifiers. A single record per CDR3 protein comes from TCRdb applying MiXCR to the PCR reads. This sample has about 350,000 distinct CDR3 sequences, with roughly 14% found just once. This receptor was taken from a human donor who donated a stem cell graft to a child with Fanconi anemia. Specimen: PBMCs, collected from the stem cell graft.

CDR3 bases: TGCAGTGCACCCGGACAGGGCTCCTACAATGAGCAGTTCTTC. The encoded protein is CSAPGQGSYNEQFF. The chain is built from TRBV20-1 and TRBJ2-1; 8 bases are a match to TRBD1. J gave up 0 bases and V 6 bases, and 4 bases lay outside the gene matches. Germline V gives CDR1 DFQATT, CDR2 SNEGSKA (reference sequence). CDR3 length equals 14 residues.